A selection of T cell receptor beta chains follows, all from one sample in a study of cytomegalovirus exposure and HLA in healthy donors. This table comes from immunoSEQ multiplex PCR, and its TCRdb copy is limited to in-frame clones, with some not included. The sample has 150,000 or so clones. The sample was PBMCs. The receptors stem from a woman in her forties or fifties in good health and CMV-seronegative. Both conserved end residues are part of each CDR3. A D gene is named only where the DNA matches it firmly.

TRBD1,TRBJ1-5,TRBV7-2,TGTGCCAGCAGTTCCCGACAGGGATCGGATCAGCCCCAGCATTTT,CASSSRQGSDQPQHF
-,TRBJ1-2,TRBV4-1,TGCGCCAGCAGCCAAGATAACATGGACTCCTATGGCTACACCTTC,CASSQDNMDSYGYTF
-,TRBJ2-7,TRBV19,TGTGCCAGTAGTTACGGGAGACCCAGCTCCTACGAGCAGTACTTC,CASSYGRPSSYEQYF
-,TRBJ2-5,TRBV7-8,TGTGCCAGCAGCTCCTTCGGGGAGACCCAGTACTTC,CASSSFGETQYF
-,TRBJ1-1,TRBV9,TGTGCCAGCAGCGATGGACTAGGGAACACTGAAGCTTTCTTT,CASSDGLGNTEAFF
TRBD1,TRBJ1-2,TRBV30,TGTGCCTGGAGGTGGACAGGGGGAACTATGGGCTACACCTTC,CAWRWTGGTMGYTF
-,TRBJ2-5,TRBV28,TGTGCCAGCAGGCTTCCCGCGCGGGAGACCCAGTACTTC,CASRLPARETQYF
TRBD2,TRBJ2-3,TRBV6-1,TGTGCCAGCAGTGAAGTCGGACTAGCGAGCACAGATACGCAGTATTTT,CASSEVGLASTDTQYF
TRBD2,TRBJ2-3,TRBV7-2,TGTGCCAGCAGCTTAGTGGGTACGGGGGGAAGCACAGATACGCAGTATTTT,CASSLVGTGGSTDTQYF
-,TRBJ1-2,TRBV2,TGTGCCAGCAGTGAAGACGACAGCCTCGGATACACCTTC,CASSEDDSLGYTF
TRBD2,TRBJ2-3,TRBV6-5,TGTGCCAGCAGTTTCCTAGGAGCGGGAGACAGAGATACGCAGTATTTT,CASSFLGAGDRDTQYF
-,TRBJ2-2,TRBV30,TGTGCCGCCCTAGGGGGGGCCGGCACCGGGGAGCTGTTTTTT,CAALGGAGTGELFF
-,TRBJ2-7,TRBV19,TGTGCCAGTAGTAGAGGGGGACGGGCGGCCTACGAGCAGTACTTC,CASSRGGRAAYEQYF
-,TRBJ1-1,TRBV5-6,TGTGCCAGCAGCTTGGAGGGCAGGGGAGGGACTGAAGCTTTCTTT,CASSLEGRGGTEAFF
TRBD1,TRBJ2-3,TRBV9,TGTGCCAGCAATAAGGGGGCGTCAGATACGCAGTATTTT,CASNKGASDTQYF
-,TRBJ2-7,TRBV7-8,TGTGCCAGCAGCTTAGAGGCAGGGATCCTCGAGCAGTACTTC,CASSLEAGILEQYF
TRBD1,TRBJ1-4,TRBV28,TGTGCCAGCGGAACAGGGGCTAATGAAAAACTGTTTTTT,CASGTGANEKLFF
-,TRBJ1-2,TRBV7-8,TGTGCCAGCAGCCCTTGGGGGGGGGAAAACTATGGCTACACCTTC,CASSPWGGENYGYTF
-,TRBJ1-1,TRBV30,TGTGCCTGGGGTACTGCCAGGGGAAGGGTCACTGAAGCTTTCTTT,CAWGTARGRVTEAFF
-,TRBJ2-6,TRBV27,TGTGCCAGCAGTCTCGGTAGCTCTCCTTCTGGGGCCAACGTCCTGACTTTC,CASSLGSSPSGANVLTF
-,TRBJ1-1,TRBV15,TGTGCCACCAGCTCACAGGGCTCTGAAGCTTTCTTT,CATSSQGSEAFF
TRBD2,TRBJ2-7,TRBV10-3,TGTGCCATCGGGGGAGGGGTCCCTTCCTACGAGCAGTACTTC,CAIGGGVPSYEQYF
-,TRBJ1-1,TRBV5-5,TGTGCCAGCAGCCCCAGTTCAGGGTCGGTGGGCACTGAAGCTTTCTTT,CASSPSSGSVGTEAFF
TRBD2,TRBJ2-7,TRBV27,TGTGCCAGCAGCGGCGGGGGTCCCTACGAGCAGTACTTC,CASSGGGPYEQYF
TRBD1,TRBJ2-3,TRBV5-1,TGCGCCAGCAGCTCAGGACAGGTCACAGATACGCAGTATTTT,CASSSGQVTDTQYF
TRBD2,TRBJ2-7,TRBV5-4,TGTGCCAGCAGAAACCAGCGGGGGCGTGAGCAGTACTTC,CASRNQRGREQYF
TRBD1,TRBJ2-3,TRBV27,TGTGCCAGCAGGGTGGACAGGAGATACACAGATACGCAGTATTTT,CASRVDRRYTDTQYF
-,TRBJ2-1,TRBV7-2,TGTGCCAGCAGCTCTCGGTACAATGAGCAGTTCTTC,CASSSRYNEQFF
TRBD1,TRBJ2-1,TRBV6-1,TGTGCCAGCAGTGAAGCTAGACAGGGGGCCTACAATGAGCAGTTCTTC,CASSEARQGAYNEQFF
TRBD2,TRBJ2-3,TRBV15,TGTGCCACCAGCACGAGCGGGACCCACACAGATACGCAGTATTTT,CATSTSGTHTDTQYF
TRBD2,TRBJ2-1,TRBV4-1,TGCGCCAGCAGCCTCGGACTAGCGGGAGGCTCCGACAATGAGCAGTTCTTC,CASSLGLAGGSDNEQFF
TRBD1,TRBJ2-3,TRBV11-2,TGTGCCAGCAGCCTGGACAGGGTAGGCACAGATACGCAGTATTTT,CASSLDRVGTDTQYF
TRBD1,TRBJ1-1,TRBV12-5,TGTGCTAGTGGGCCCTTTCCTTCGGACAGGGCGAGGGGAGCTTTCTTT,CASGPFPSDRARGAFF